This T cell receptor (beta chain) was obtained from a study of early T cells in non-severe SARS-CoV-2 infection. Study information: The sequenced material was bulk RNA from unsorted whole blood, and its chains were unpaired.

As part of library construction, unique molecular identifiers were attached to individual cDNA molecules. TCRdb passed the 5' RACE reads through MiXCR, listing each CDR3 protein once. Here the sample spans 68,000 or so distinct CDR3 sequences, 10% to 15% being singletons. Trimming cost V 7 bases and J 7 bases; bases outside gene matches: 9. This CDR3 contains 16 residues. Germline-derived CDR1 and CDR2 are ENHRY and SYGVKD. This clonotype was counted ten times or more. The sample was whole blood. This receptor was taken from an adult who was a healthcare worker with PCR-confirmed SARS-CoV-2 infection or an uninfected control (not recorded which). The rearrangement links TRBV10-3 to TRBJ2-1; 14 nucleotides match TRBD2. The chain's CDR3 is CAITKKGLAGENEQFF. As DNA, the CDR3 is TGTGCCATCACCAAGAAGGGACTAGCGGGGGAGAATGAGCAGTTCTTC.